This T cell receptor beta chain was retrieved from a study of OX40 agonist ivuxolimab in advanced cancers. Study background: Administration of intravenous ivuxolimab to patients occurred every 2 weeks at 0.01 to 10 mg/kg. People in dose escalation had one of these cancers: hepatocellular carcinoma, melanoma, renal cell or head and neck cancer. General study findings and limits: CD4+ and CD8+ T cells in blood underwent clonal expansion by week 6 at 0.1 to 3.0 mg/kg. Partial responders treated at 0.1-3.0 mg/kg exhibited clonal expansion among the lowest measured.

Germline CDR1 is MGHRA and CDR2 is YSYEKL. The CDR3 length is 16 residues. Deletions cut 4 bases from V and 4 bases from J, with 17 bases between. A note on this clone: Its specificity is not known.

Assay used: immunoSEQ multiplex PCR; TCRdb lists only in-frame clones, some missing. The sample includes about 58,000 clones, 85% to 90% of them seen just once. The sequence derives from an adult with an advanced solid tumor such as melanoma, head and neck, liver or kidney cancer. The sample was CD4+ or CD8+ T cells sorted from blood, taken in a trial of the OX40 agonist ivuxolimab. The V call is TRBV4-1, the J call TRBJ1-3; weak D call: TRBD1 (5 bases). CDR3 coding DNA: TGCGCCAGCAGCCCCCCGGGAGGGGCGCTAGGAAACACCATATATTTT. Protein product: CASSPPGGALGNTIYF.